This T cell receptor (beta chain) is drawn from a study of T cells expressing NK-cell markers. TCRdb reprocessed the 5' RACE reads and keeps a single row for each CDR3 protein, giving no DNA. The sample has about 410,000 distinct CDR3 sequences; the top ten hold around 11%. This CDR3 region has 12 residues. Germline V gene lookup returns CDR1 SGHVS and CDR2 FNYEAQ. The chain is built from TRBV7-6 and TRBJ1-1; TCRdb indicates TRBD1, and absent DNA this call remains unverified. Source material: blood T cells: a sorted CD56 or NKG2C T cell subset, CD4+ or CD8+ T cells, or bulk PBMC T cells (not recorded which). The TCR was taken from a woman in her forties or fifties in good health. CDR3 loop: CASSQITGDAFF.